The 29 T cell receptor beta chains listed next were all sequenced from one sample in a study of blood T cell repertoires in COVID-19 (dated by TCRdb to 2020 to 2021). Library generation was performed with the immunoSEQ multiplex PCR assay. The table was pulled from immuneACCESS by TCRdb, which kept in-frame rearrangements only. Such tables lose some clones; where checked, under half of the loss comes from unresolved V genes, and the rest has no known cause. Within this sample are around 300,000 clones, with approximately 91% of them counted one time only. Together, the top ten hold 1.5% to 2% of the sample. Sequencing was carried out using PBMCs or T cells enriched from blood (not recorded which). All receptors derive from a woman aged 40 to 50 who had recovered from COVID-19.

V and J are TRBV2 and TRBJ2-1; a possible D gene is TRBD2 (6 bases). Trimming took off 6 bases at V and 8 bases at J, with 14 bases between the two ends. Germline lookup yields CDR1 SNHLY and CDR2 FYNNEI. The CDR3 is 13 amino acids. CDR3 sequence (DNA): TGTGCCAGCAGCCGGGAGATCGTGGATGAGCAGTTCTTC. This sequence encodes CASSREIVDEQFF.

This chain joins TRBV3-1 (or the pseudogene TRBV3-2) and TRBJ2-1, with TRBD2 matching over 10 bases. Germline V gives CDR1 LGHDT, CDR2 YNNKEL (reference sequence). CDR3 length equals 17 residues. V lost 4 bases to trimming and J lost 2 bases; unmatched junction nucleotides: 8. The CDR3 nucleotides read TGTGCCAGCAGCCCTAGGGGAACTAGCGGGACCTACAATGAGCAGTTCTTC. Translation gives CASSPRGTSGTYNEQFF.

The rearrangement uses TRBV15 and TRBJ1-2; TRBD1 agrees at 9 bases. Germline CDR1 and CDR2: LNHNV and YYDKDF (reference sequence). This CDR3 contains 14 residues. V was pared by 0 bases and J by 9 bases, with 5 bases of the junction left unmatched. The CDR3 DNA is TGTGCCACCAGCAGAGATACCGGGACAGGGCGCTACACCTTC. This encodes CATSRDTGTGRYTF.

The table lists this clone with a count of one. This chain uses TRBV30 with TRBJ2-7; TRBD1 matches 9 bases. The CDR3 is 13 residues long. V shed 3 bases, J shed 4 bases, and the junction held 4 bases outside the gene matches. The V gene's germline CDR1 is GTSNPN and CDR2 SVGIG (reference sequence). CDR3 sequence (DNA): TGTGCCTGGAGCACAGGGGGCGGGTACGAGCAGTACTTC. It codes for CAWSTGGGYEQYF.

V and J are TRBV11-3 and TRBJ2-3; 10 nucleotides agree with TRBD1. CDR3 size: 13 residues. V was pared by 5 bases and J by 5 bases, with 1 base of the junction left unmatched. Germline V gene data show CDR1 as SGHNT and CDR2 as YENEEA. In DNA form, the CDR3 reads TGTGCCAGCAGCGGACAGGGGGTAGATACGCAGTATTTT. This translates into CASSGQGVDTQYF.

The DNA of the CDR3 is TGTGCCAGCAGCTCCGGCGGGTTGGACACTGAAGCTTTCTTT. Translation gives CASSSGGLDTEAFF. The chain links TRBV5-4 to TRBJ1-1, with no clear D. Per the germline V gene, CDR1 is SGHNT and CDR2 is YYREEE (reference sequence). V was cut by 3 bases and J by 3 bases, with 12 bases left in between. There are 14 residues in the CDR3.

This clone was observed a few times. The V call is TRBV4-2, the J call TRBJ1-2, with 10 nucleotides matching TRBD1. CDR3 length: 17 residues. The trim removed 1 base at V and 4 bases at J, leaving 9 bases unmatched. Germline V gives CDR1 LGHNA, CDR2 YNFKEQ. The CDR3 nucleotides are TGTGCCAGCAGCCAAGCCTCGGGACAGGGGTTAATCTATGGCTACACCTTC. Translating it yields CASSQASGQGLIYGYTF.

The rearrangement joins TRBV3-1 (or the pseudogene TRBV3-2) to TRBJ2-7, with 7 nucleotides matching TRBD2. V trimming: 0 bases; J trimming: 3 bases; junction bases outside the gene matches: 5. In germline, CDR1 is LGHDT, CDR2 YNNKEL (reference sequence). The CDR3 loop spans 15 amino acids. CDR3 loop: CASSQDGREGYEQYF. The CDR3 nucleotides read TGTGCCAGCAGCCAAGATGGGAGGGAGGGCTACGAGCAGTACTTC.

This clone was recorded once. This chain joins TRBV5-4 and TRBJ2-2; D remains unclear. CDR1 SGHNT and CDR2 YYREEE come from the germline V gene (reference sequence). V lost 7 bases, J lost 0 bases, and 13 bases lay in between. The CDR3 spans 15 residues. The CDR3 sequence is CASRGHLANTGELFF. CDR3 bases: TGTGCCAGCCGCGGCCACCTGGCGAACACCGGGGAGCTGTTTTTT.

This clone was observed once. This chain joins TRBV18 and TRBJ2-1; TRBD1 aligns across 10 bases. Germline values: CDR1 KGHSH, CDR2 LQKENI. The CDR3 is made up of 16 amino acids. Trimming removed 6 bases from V and 2 bases from J; junction bases left unmatched: 7. The CDR3 DNA is TGTGCCAGCTCGGATCCCGGGACAGGGGCCTACAATGAGCAGTTCTTC. Translated, it gives CASSDPGTGAYNEQFF.

The chain links TRBV7-2 to TRBJ1-1; D unclear. Trimming removed 6 bases at V and 6 bases at J, with 17 bases between. CDR3 size: 14 residues. CDR1 is SGHTA, CDR2 FQGNSA, per germline. Here the CDR3 DNA reads TGTGCCAGCAGACAACAATACGGCGGCCCTGAAGCTTTCTTT. It translates to CASRQQYGGPEAFF. Full variable domain (outside the CDR3, taken from reference TRBV7-2 and TRBJ1-1): GAGVSQSPSNKVTEKGKDVELRCDPISGHTALYWYRQSLGQGLEFLIYFQGNSAPDKSGLPSDRFSAERTGGSVSTLTIQRTQQEDSAVYLCASRQQYGGPEAFFGQGTRLTVV.

The chain combines TRBV5-4 with TRBJ2-7, with 7 nucleotides matching TRBD1. The ends lost 0 bases at V and 2 bases at J; junction bases unmatched: 11. Per the germline V gene, CDR1 is SGHNT and CDR2 is YYREEE (reference sequence). The CDR3 runs 17 residues. In DNA form, the CDR3 reads TGTGCCAGCAGCTTGGTCGGTTCTTGGACAGGTCCCTACGAGCAGTACTTC. It codes for CASSLVGSWTGPYEQYF.

There are a few counts of this clone. The rearrangement links TRBV4-1 to TRBJ1-5; D is unresolved. Trimming pared 0 bases from V and 8 bases from J, leaving 8 bases between. The CDR3 runs 13 residues. Germline assignment: CDR1 MGHRA and CDR2 YSYEKL. This chain's CDR3 is CASSQDEHKPQHF. DNA for the CDR3: TGCGCCAGCAGCCAAGATGAGCATAAGCCCCAGCATTTT.

This chain connects TRBV19 to TRBJ2-2; D ambiguous. Germline assignment: CDR1 LNHDA and CDR2 SQIVND (reference sequence). This CDR3 is 14 amino acids long. V lost 7 bases, J lost 0 bases, and 9 bases lay in between. The CDR3: CASKNGPNTGELFF. The CDR3 DNA is TGTGCCAGTAAAAACGGTCCGAACACCGGGGAGCTGTTTTTT.

The rearrangement joins TRBV11-2 to TRBJ1-2; 7 bases match TRBD1. Per the germline V gene, CDR1 is SGHAT and CDR2 is FQNNGV. The CDR3 contains 15 residues. V trimming: 5 bases; J trimming: 1 base; junction bases outside the gene matches: 7. Here the CDR3 DNA reads TGTGCCAGCAGCCGGGGGACAGAGTATAACTATGGCTACACCTTC. The encoded protein is CASSRGTEYNYGYTF.

V and J are TRBV7-8 and TRBJ1-5; 8 positions match TRBD1. CDR1 and CDR2 from the germline V gene are SGHVS and FQNEAQ. The CDR3 runs to 15 residues. Losses at the gene ends were 1 base for V and 7 bases for J; bases not matched to a gene: 6. CDR3 residues: CASSLGTGRLQPQHF. The CDR3 DNA is TGTGCCAGCAGCTTAGGGACAGGGCGATTGCAGCCCCAGCATTTT.

This chain joins TRBV6-5 and TRBJ1-1, with D possibly matching TRBD1 (6 bases). The V gene's germline CDR1 is MNHEY and CDR2 SVGAGI. The CDR3 runs 16 residues. Trimming left V 0 bases short and J 4 bases short, with 15 bases between. The chain's CDR3 is CASSYSIFRGITEAFF. The CDR3 region has the DNA TGTGCCAGCAGTTACTCGATTTTCAGGGGTATCACTGAAGCTTTCTTT.

The CDR3 sequence: CASRSWNEEGEQFF. The DNA of the CDR3 is TGTGCCAGCAGGTCTTGGAATGAGGAAGGCGAGCAGTTCTTC. V is TRBV5-4 and J is TRBJ2-1; D remains unclear. The CDR3 spans 14 residues. CDR1 is SGHNT and CDR2 is YYREEE in the germline V gene (reference sequence). The germline V and J ends were trimmed by 5 bases and 10 bases, with 19 bases remaining between them. The full variable domain, with the rest looked up from reference TRBV5-4 and TRBJ2-1, is ETGVTQSPTHLIKTRGQQVTLRCSSQSGHNTVSWYQQALGQGPQFIFQYYREEENGRGNFPPRFSGLQFPNYSSELNVNALELDDSALYLCASRSWNEEGEQFFGPGTRLTVL.

This rearrangement joins TRBV18 to TRBJ1-1, with D possibly being TRBD1 (6 bases). This CDR3 is built from 14 residues. Between the trimmed V and J ends, which lost 6 bases and 3 bases, there was a span of 14 bases. Germline lookup yields CDR1 KGHSH and CDR2 LQKENI. The CDR3 DNA sequence: TGTGCCAGCTCGCCTTTACACAGGGACACTGAAGCTTTCTTT. This translates into CASSPLHRDTEAFF.

The chain links TRBV9 to TRBJ1-1, with D possibly matching TRBD1 (5 bases). The CDR3 has 16 amino acids. Germline-derived CDR1 and CDR2 are SGDLS and YYNGEE. Deletions cut 1 base from V and 1 base from J, with 14 bases between. The CDR3 nucleotides read TGTGCCAGCAGCGTAATGGCAGGGCAAGAGAACACTGAAGCTTTCTTT. The encoded protein is CASSVMAGQENTEAFF.

This rearrangement joins TRBV5-4 to TRBJ2-7; 7 positions match TRBD2. Germline loops: CDR1 SGHNT, CDR2 YYREEE (reference sequence). CDR3 size: 15 residues. Trimming took 2 bases from V and 5 from J; bases not matched to a gene: 10. CDR3 sequence reads: CASSLSAGRRDEQYF. In DNA form, the CDR3 reads TGTGCCAGCAGCTTATCAGCGGGGCGGAGGGACGAGCAGTACTTC.

This rearrangement joins TRBV30 to TRBJ2-3, with D perhaps matching TRBD2 (6 bases). Trimming removed 5 bases from V and 4 bases from J, with 16 bases in between. In germline, CDR1 is GTSNPN, CDR2 SVGIG (reference sequence). This CDR3 region has 14 residues. As DNA, the CDR3 is TGTGCCTGGGCGGGAAAGAGCTACTCAGATACGCAGTATTTT. It yields the protein CAWAGKSYSDTQYF.

The chain recombines TRBV30 with TRBJ1-1, with 8 bases matching TRBD1. Germline CDR1 is GTSNPN and CDR2 is SVGIG (reference sequence). Trimming removed 0 bases from V and 3 bases from J; junction bases left unmatched: 6. This CDR3 comprises 15 residues. The chain's CDR3 is CAWSVSAGGYTEAFF. The CDR3 bases are TGTGCCTGGAGTGTAAGCGCAGGGGGCTACACTGAAGCTTTCTTT.

V usage is TRBV10-3 and J usage is TRBJ2-5; weak D call: TRBD2 (6 bases). V was trimmed by 6 bases and J by 1 base, leaving 9 bases between them. Germline lookup yields CDR1 ENHRY and CDR2 SYGVKD. The CDR3 spans 13 residues. CDR3 sequence: CAIRGGTQETQYF. In DNA, the CDR3 is TGTGCCATCAGGGGCGGGACCCAAGAGACCCAGTACTTC.

This clone came up once. The chain carries TRBV27 and TRBJ1-4; TRBD1 agrees at 7 bases. CDR1 and CDR2 (germline): MNHEY, SMNVEV (reference sequence). The CDR3 is made up of 14 amino acids. J was trimmed by 8 bases and V by 8 bases; bases with no gene match: 11. CDR3 sequence: CASYSGTVGEKLFF. The CDR3 DNA is TGTGCCAGCTACTCCGGGACAGTTGGAGAAAAACTGTTTTTT.

V usage is TRBV5-1 and J usage is TRBJ2-2, with unresolved D. The V and J ends lost 4 bases and 6 bases respectively, with 10 bases between them. Looked up from germline, CDR1 is SGHRS and CDR2 is YFSETQ. The CDR3 extends over 13 amino acids. CDR3 region: CASSLNGAGELFF. CDR3 bases: TGCGCCAGCAGCCTGAACGGAGCCGGGGAGCTGTTTTTT.

This chain links TRBV20-1 with TRBJ1-4, with D possibly matching TRBD1 (5 bases). The CDR3 extends over 11 amino acids. Trimming took 5 bases from V and 10 from J, leaving 11 bases between them. CDR1 is DFQATT and CDR2 is SNEGSKA in the germline V gene (reference sequence). The CDR3 DNA sequence: TGCAGTGCTCCTACAGGTGTAAAACTGTTTTTT. Its protein is CSAPTGVKLFF.

V is TRBV30 and J is TRBJ1-2, with no clear D. CDR3 size: 13 residues. Trimming removed 0 bases from V and 6 bases from J, with 11 bases in between. Germline assignment: CDR1 GTSNPN and CDR2 SVGIG (reference sequence). Written as DNA, the CDR3 is TGTGCCTGGAGTGTAACCCTTACGGATGGCTACACCTTC. It specifies CAWSVTLTDGYTF.

The CDR3 protein is CASSPIGGGYGYTF. The CDR3 nucleotides read TGTGCCAGCAGCCCGATAGGCGGGGGCTATGGCTACACCTTC. The V gene is TRBV11-2, the J gene TRBJ1-2; possibly TRBD1 for D (5 bases). Germline-derived CDR1 and CDR2 are SGHAT and FQNNGV. V lost 5 bases, J lost 4 bases, and 14 bases lay in between. The CDR3 runs 14 residues.